A selection of T cell receptor beta chains follows, all from one sample in a study of vaccination and CD4 T cells after COVID-19. MiXCR, applied by TCRdb to the PCR reads, yields one record per CDR3 protein. The data contain about 9,500 distinct CDR3 sequences, about half of them singletons. These receptors lack a known antigen. Sequenced input: CD4+ T cells from blood, cultured in vitro. These receptors were collected from a human donor in good health. CDR3s include the opening cysteine and the closing phenylalanine or tryptophan. Fields, in order: D gene, V gene, CDR3 protein. The D gene is left open where the match is weak.

>TRBD2|TRBV20-1
CSAPAGGQNIQYF
>TRBD2|TRBV7-8
CASSLGRGRLAGHNEQFF
>TRBD1|TRBV19
CASKPDGTGVGYTF
>TRBD2|TRBV20-1
CSASTSGNTGELFF
>NA|TRBV30
CAWRPWGGFSNSPLHF
>NA|TRBV11-3
CASSQRADTQYF
>TRBD2|TRBV29-1
CSVDSLAGHEQYF
>TRBD2|TRBV10-2
CASSDEGTSYMDTQYF
>NA|TRBV27
CASSPPGVRVYGYTF
>NA|TRBV2
CASSPRAGVYNSPLHF
>NA|TRBV20-1
CSAPMGASSYNEQFF
>NA|TRBV6-5
CASSYSGDLYGYTF
>TRBD1|TRBV2
CASSLSRGTGDGYTF
>NA|TRBV25-1
CASSVGNQPQHF
>NA|TRBV6-1
CARSLAEPNQPQHF
>NA|TRBV24-1
CATSVANEQFF
>NA|TRBV30
CAWGQSGNTIYF
>TRBD1|TRBV7-2
CASSLPQGTGYTF